The 9 T cell receptor beta chains presented below share a single source sample, sequenced in a study of Ad26.COV2.S vaccination and SARS-CoV-2 variants. The assay was immunoSEQ multiplex PCR, and TCRdb's table has in-frame clones only and misses some. There are a few hundred thousand clones in the sample; about 92% occur only once, and around 4.5% lies in the top ten. Treatment in this sample: 15 to 20 received Ad26.COV2.S at low or high dose, single or two shots; five or six received placebo; per-sample allocation not given. Following the first vaccine or placebo injection, samples were taken on day 63. The sample here was peripheral blood, taken in a trial of Ad26.COV2.S vaccine versus placebo. The source is a person between 18 and 65 years old who received the Ad26.COV2.S COVID-19 vaccine or a placebo.

The V gene is TRBV6-5, the J gene TRBJ1-2, with D unresolved. The CDR3 loop spans 12 amino acids. CDR1 and CDR2 from the germline V gene are MNHEY and SVGAGI. Trimming cost V 6 bases and J 4 bases, with 9 bases left between them. The CDR3 region is CASRRTGYGYTF. The CDR3 nucleotides read TGTGCCAGCAGGAGGACTGGCTATGGCTACACCTTC.

The chain combines TRBV5-6 with TRBJ2-5, with TRBD1 identical over 10 bases. The length of the CDR3 is 17 residues. V shed 4 bases and J 5 bases; nucleotides not matched to a gene: 14. CDR1 and CDR2 from the germline V gene are SGHDT and YYEEEE. CDR3 protein: CASSMKVGQGLGETQYF. In nucleotides, the CDR3 is TGTGCCAGCAGCATGAAGGTGGGACAGGGGTTAGGTGAGACCCAGTACTTC.

V and J are TRBV28 and TRBJ2-1; 10 nucleotides match TRBD2. The CDR3 runs 15 residues. CDR1 and CDR2 (germline): MDHEN, SYDVKM. V lost 4 bases, J lost 3 bases, and 3 bases stayed unmatched. CDR3 region: CASSSLAGIYNEQFF. The DNA of the CDR3 is TGTGCCAGCAGTTCACTAGCGGGAATCTACAATGAGCAGTTCTTC.

V usage is TRBV5-4 and J usage is TRBJ2-1; no reliable D call. There are 12 residues in the CDR3. Trimming stripped 1 base from V and 7 bases from J, with 6 bases between. Germline V gene sequence: CDR1 SGHNT, CDR2 YYREEE (reference sequence). CDR3 sequence reads: CASSLLGNEQFF. Here the CDR3 DNA reads TGTGCCAGCAGCTTGCTGGGGAATGAGCAGTTCTTC. The variable domain in full, with the rest retrieved from reference TRBV5-4 and TRBJ2-1, is ETGVTQSPTHLIKTRGQQVTLRCSSQSGHNTVSWYQQALGQGPQFIFQYYREEENGRGNFPPRFSGLQFPNYSSELNVNALELDDSALYLCASSLLGNEQFFGPGTRLTVL.

This clone is a singleton in its sample. The chain carries TRBV7-8 and TRBJ2-7; 8 positions agree with TRBD1. The CDR3 contains 16 residues. V was pared by 0 bases and J by 3 bases, with 7 bases of the junction left unmatched. CDR1 SGHVS and CDR2 FQNEAQ come from the germline V gene. CDR3 bases: TGTGCCAGCAGCTTAGCGGGGACAGGAGCACTCTACGAGCAGTACTTC. Its protein product is CASSLAGTGALYEQYF.

The rearrangement uses TRBV28 and TRBJ2-2; TRBD2 agrees at 13 bases. The germline gives CDR1 MDHEN, CDR2 SYDVKM. This CDR3 has 14 amino acids. V trimming: 7 bases; J trimming: 6 bases; junction bases outside the gene matches: 2. The CDR3 DNA reads TGTGCCAGCAAAGGACTAGCGGGAGCCGGGGAGCTGTTTTTT. As protein: CASKGLAGAGELFF.

The chain couples TRBV18 to TRBJ2-5, with D maybe TRBD2 (5 bases). Germline CDR1 reads KGHSH; CDR2 reads LQKENI. The CDR3 sequence is 15 residues long. Between the trimmed V and J ends, which lost 0 bases and 5 bases, there was a span of 13 bases. The CDR3: CASSPPSVRGETQYF. The CDR3 nucleotides are TGTGCCAGCTCACCACCGAGTGTGAGAGGGGAGACCCAGTACTTC.

This clone has a single count. This chain links TRBV9 with TRBJ2-2; 8 bases are shared with TRBD1. This CDR3 is built from 16 residues. The trim removed 3 bases at V and 6 bases at J, leaving 10 bases unmatched. From germline, CDR1 is SGDLS and CDR2 YYNGEE. The CDR3 spells CASSAWPGQEAGELFF. The CDR3 DNA reads TGTGCCAGCAGCGCCTGGCCGGGACAGGAGGCCGGGGAGCTGTTTTTT.

This sequence joins TRBV7-2 and TRBJ1-1; D might be TRBD1 (5 bases). The CDR3 has 14 residues. CDR1 and CDR2 from the germline V gene are SGHTA and FQGNSA. The ends were cut back, 5 bases at V and 4 bases at J, with 14 bases in the middle. The CDR3 DNA sequence: TGTGCCAGCAGCGCAGACAGAGGGGCCACTGAAGCTTTCTTT. Translation: CASSADRGATEAFF.